The clone carrying this T cell receptor (beta chain) was observed a few times. Its antigen is as yet unknown. TCRdb's copy holds only in-frame clones and misses some; the assay was immunoSEQ multiplex PCR. The data contain around 30,000 clones, about 90% of them singletons. These data belong to a study of a mutant IDH1 vaccine in newly diagnosed glioma. Study-level information: Patients, over weeks 1, 3, 5, 7, 11, 15, 19 and 23, received a total of eight vaccinations. Vaccination began 4-6 weeks post radiotherapy alone, or with temozolomide cycles. Treated patients had a mean age of 40.4 years and an approximately 60% male, approximately 38% female split.

Findings of the study overall: Evidence of vaccine-induced immune responses was documented in about 93% of patients.

With 1 base clipped from V and 4 bases from J, the junction kept 2 bases outside the gene matches. Germline assignment: CDR1 SGHDT and CDR2 YYEEEE. The CDR3 runs to 14 residues. Time point of the sample: week 11, during vaccination. Each dose delivered 300 ug of mutant IDH1 20-mer peptide subcutaneously with imiquimod. The chain couples TRBV5-6 to TRBJ2-1, with TRBD2 matching over 7 bases. The clonotype comes from a man aged 18 to 29 with glioma. The material was PBMCs, obtained from a glioma patient whose treatment included an IDH1 peptide vaccine. CDR3 amino acids: CASSLPSGYNEQFF. Here the CDR3 DNA reads TGTGCCAGCAGCTTGCCTAGCGGATACAATGAGCAGTTCTTC.